This T cell receptor beta chain was retrieved from a study of T cell repertoires in aging, cancer and after chemotherapy. Turning to the study itself: Pre- and post-chemotherapy samples were paired from glioblastoma patients treated with temozolomide-based therapy.

Peripheral blood genomic DNA, not sorted cells or RNA, was the template. TRB rearrangements spanning V, D and J were amplified using mixed TRB-A/B primers. TCRdb reanalysed the multiplex PCR reads using MiXCR and keeps one entry per CDR3 protein. The table has under 5,500 distinct CDR3 sequences, 25% to 30% seen once. General study findings and limits: Untreated cancer patients had significantly lower blood TCR diversity than age-matched healthy donors.

By share, this clonotype ranks as medium-sized. No antigen is known for it. Specimen: blood. The clonotype originates from a human donor with a solid tumor.

In DNA form, the CDR3 reads TGCAGCGTTGAAGTGCAAGCCTGGGGGACCCAGTACTTC. Protein sequence: CSVEVQAWGTQYF. The chain couples TRBV29-1 to TRBJ2-5, with D unresolved. CDR1 and CDR2 (germline): SQVTM, ANQGSEA. Trimming cost V 1 base and J 7 bases, with 13 bases left between them. This CDR3 contains 13 residues.